This T cell receptor beta chain was sequenced for a study of cytotoxic CD8 clonotypes in ibrutinib-treated CLL. Study-wide findings and caveats: Once treatment began, public clonotypes, which were uncommon, contracted or stayed stable.

CDR1 and CDR2 from the germline V gene are MNHEY and SVGAGI. V was cut by 2 bases and J by 2 bases, with 14 bases left in between. The CDR3 is made up of 16 amino acids. The repertoire was sequenced with immunoSEQ multiplex PCR; TCRdb's copy has only in-frame clones and lacks some. The data show 200,000 or so clones, approximately 79% seen once. This clone has ten or more counts. Its antigen remains unknown. Sequenced material: PBMCs, taken after 12 months of ibrutinib treatment. The sequence derives from a human donor with chronic lymphocytic leukemia. The chain recombines TRBV6-5 with TRBJ2-3; D uncertain. The CDR3 sequence is CASSYMRSANTDTQYF. The CDR3 nucleotides are TGTGCCAGCAGTTACATGCGGTCAGCAAACACAGATACGCAGTATTTT.